These 20 T cell receptor beta chains were sequenced from one sample in a study of control samples from healthy donors and cancer patients. The table came from immunoSEQ multiplex PCR; TCRdb's copy has only in-frame clones and leaves some out. The sample records about 95,000 clones, about 82% being singletons. Input material: blood. These receptors were obtained from a man younger than 45 in good health.

The rearrangement links TRBV5-1 to TRBJ1-6; D possibly corresponds to TRBD1 (5 bases). Trimming removed 1 base at V and 11 bases at J, with 16 bases between. Germline loops: CDR1 SGHRS, CDR2 YFSETQ. The CDR3 length is 15 residues. The CDR3 loop reads CASSLRGERPPPLHF. In DNA form, the CDR3 reads TGCGCCAGCAGCTTGCGAGGGGAAAGGCCGCCACCCCTCCACTTT.

This chain uses TRBV9 with TRBJ2-5; D unresolved. Trimming removed 0 bases at V and 7 bases at J, with 7 bases between. Germline lookup yields CDR1 SGDLS and CDR2 YYNGEE. The CDR3 totals 12 residues. In DNA form, the CDR3 reads TGTGCCAGCAGCGTAGGAGATGCGACCCAGTACTTC. Residues: CASSVGDATQYF. Filled out from reference TRBV9 and TRBJ2-5, the complete variable domain reads DSGVTQTPKHLITATGQRVTLRCSPRSGDLSVYWYQQSLDQGLQFLIQYYNGEERAKGNILERFSAQQFPDLHSELNLSSLELGDSALYFCASSVGDATQYFGPGTRLLVL.

The V call is TRBV4-1, the J call TRBJ1-4, with D perhaps matching TRBD1 (6 bases). The CDR3 has 17 amino acids. CDR1 is MGHRA, CDR2 YSYEKL, per germline. V lost 0 bases to trimming and J lost 7 bases, with 18 bases between them. CDR3 sequence reads: CASSQERGAGVGEKLFF. The CDR3 coding sequence is TGCGCCAGCAGCCAAGAAAGGGGGGCGGGGGTTGGTGAAAAACTGTTTTTT.

This chain uses TRBV12-3 or TRBV12-4 with TRBJ1-6; D unresolved. This CDR3 spans 11 amino acids. Trimming took off 2 bases at V and 14 bases at J, with 7 bases between the two ends. In DNA, the CDR3 is TGTGCCAGCAGTTTACGAGGGACCCTCCACTTT. It yields the protein CASSLRGTLHF.

The genes are TRBV7-2 and TRBJ2-7; weak D call: TRBD2 (5 bases). The CDR3 length is 16 residues. Germline-derived CDR1 and CDR2 are SGHTA and FQGNSA. The V gene lost 2 bases and the J gene lost 1 base, with 15 bases spanning the gap. The DNA of the CDR3 is TGTGCCAGCAGCTTAATTCCAGGTTCGGGATCCTACGAGCAGTACTTC. This encodes CASSLIPGSGSYEQYF.

The chain joins TRBV28 to TRBJ1-2, with D uncertain. This CDR3 is 17 amino acids long. Germline assignment: CDR1 MDHEN and CDR2 SYDVKM. V was shortened by 6 bases and J by 8 bases, with 28 bases between the two germline ends. The CDR3 sequence: CASRKTGIWDPTSGYTF. CDR3 DNA sequence: TGTGCCAGCAGAAAAACCGGTATCTGGGATCCAACTAGCGGCTACACCTTC.

The genes are TRBV5-1 and TRBJ2-7; D unresolved. Germline-derived CDR1 and CDR2 are SGHRS and YFSETQ. The CDR3 sequence is 13 residues long. Deletions cut 2 bases from V and 6 bases from J, with 12 bases between. CDR3 in DNA: TGCGCCAGCAGCTTTTTTTCCGGGTCCGAGCAGTACTTC. Protein product: CASSFFSGSEQYF.

The gene calls are TRBV9 and TRBJ1-5, with TRBD1 matching 7 bases. In germline, CDR1 is SGDLS, CDR2 YYNGEE. J gave up 0 bases and V 3 bases, and 3 bases lay outside the gene matches. There are 15 residues in the CDR3. The CDR3 sequence: CASSEQGNSNQPQHF. The CDR3 region has the DNA TGTGCCAGCAGCGAACAGGGGAATAGCAATCAGCCCCAGCATTTT. Full variable domain (rest looked up from reference TRBV9 and TRBJ1-5): DSGVTQTPKHLITATGQRVTLRCSPRSGDLSVYWYQQSLDQGLQFLIQYYNGEERAKGNILERFSAQQFPDLHSELNLSSLELGDSALYFCASSEQGNSNQPQHFGDGTRLSIL.

The chain has TRBV28 and TRBJ1-3, with TRBD1 matching over 7 bases. Germline V lookup: CDR1 MDHEN, CDR2 SYDVKM. J was trimmed by 0 bases and V by 5 bases; bases with no gene match: 4. CDR3 length: 15 residues. The CDR3 here is CASSPRGVSGNTIYF. CDR3 bases: TGTGCCAGCAGTCCCAGGGGGGTCTCTGGAAACACCATATATTTT.

The chain combines TRBV5-1 with TRBJ2-1, with TRBD2 matching over 10 bases. The CDR3 has 15 residues. V was pared by 0 bases and J by 8 bases, with 5 bases of the junction left unmatched. Germline V gives CDR1 SGHRS, CDR2 YFSETQ. CDR3 DNA: TGCGCCAGCAGCTTGGAGCGGGGGGGCTTTGATGAGCAGTTCTTC. Translated, it gives CASSLERGGFDEQFF.

The chain employs TRBV19 and TRBJ1-5; D is ambiguous. CDR1 is LNHDA and CDR2 is SQIVND in the germline V gene (reference sequence). V shed 7 bases and J shed 4 bases, with 11 bases lying between them. CDR3 size: 13 residues. The CDR3 loop is CASMADGNQPQHF. For the CDR3, the DNA is TGTGCCAGTATGGCTGACGGAAATCAGCCCCAGCATTTT.

This clone was seen only once. V gene TRBV28 combines with J gene TRBJ1-1; tentatively, D is TRBD1 (5 bases). CDR1 and CDR2 (germline): MDHEN, SYDVKM. The CDR3 is 15 amino acids. Trimming shortened V by 2 bases and J by 6 bases, and 16 bases separated the two germline ends. CDR3 coding DNA: TGTGCCAGCAGTTTAGGCCCAGGGATGACGGCTGAAGCTTTCTTT. This gives the protein CASSLGPGMTAEAFF.

This clone was detected only a few times. This chain links TRBV6-5 with TRBJ2-7; no firm D call. The ends were cut back, 6 bases at V and 2 bases at J, with 14 bases in the middle. Germline V lookup: CDR1 MNHEY, CDR2 SVGAGI. The CDR3 length is 14 residues. The CDR3 loop is CASRYSDVAYEQYF. The CDR3 DNA reads as TGTGCCAGCAGGTACAGCGACGTAGCCTACGAGCAGTACTTC.

The chain recombines TRBV6-4 with TRBJ1-2; D gene ambiguous. Germline V gene lookup returns CDR1 MRHNA and CDR2 SNTAGT. This CDR3 has 15 amino acids. Between the trimmed V and J ends, which lost 2 bases and 2 bases, there was a span of 12 bases. The CDR3 DNA is TGTGCCAGCAGTGACGGGTCGGTAGGGAACTATGGCTACACCTTC. It encodes CASSDGSVGNYGYTF.

This clone appeared a few times. The sample holds other DNA sequences that translate to the same CDR3. V and J are TRBV9 and TRBJ1-2; D is undetermined. Trimming stripped 3 bases from V and 8 bases from J, with 8 bases between. The CDR3 has 11 amino acids. Germline CDR1 SGDLS, CDR2 YYNGEE. This chain's CDR3 is CASSALGGYTF. The CDR3 bases are TGTGCCAGCAGCGCCTTGGGGGGCTACACCTTC.

The V and J genes are TRBV10-3 and TRBJ1-6; D call uncertain. Per the germline V gene, CDR1 is ENHRY and CDR2 is SYGVKD. V shed 8 bases and J shed 0 bases, with 8 bases lying between them. CDR3 size: 14 residues. CDR3 sequence: CAIQESSYNSPLHF. The CDR3 nucleotides are TGTGCCATCCAAGAAAGCTCCTATAATTCACCCCTCCACTTT.

The chain employs TRBV3-1 (or the pseudogene TRBV3-2) and TRBJ2-2, with D uncertain. Germline CDR1 LGHDT, CDR2 YNNKEL (reference sequence). This CDR3 contains 15 residues. Trimming pared 0 bases from V and 1 base from J, leaving 6 bases between. The CDR3 is CASSQEVLNTGELFF. The CDR3 coding sequence is TGTGCCAGCAGCCAAGAGGTCCTGAACACCGGGGAGCTGTTTTTT.

The chain carries TRBV5-1 and TRBJ2-2; possible D gene TRBD1, 5 bases. V was trimmed by 4 bases and J by 0 bases, leaving 13 bases between them. The CDR3 totals 16 residues. The germline V gene encodes CDR1 SGHRS and CDR2 YFSETQ. DNA of the CDR3: TGCGCCAGCAGCCCCGGACATGCCACGAACACCGGGGAGCTGTTTTTT. It is translated as CASSPGHATNTGELFF. Full variable domain (remainder filled in from reference TRBV5-1 and TRBJ2-2): KAGVTQTPRYLIKTRGQQVTLSCSPISGHRSVSWYQQTPGQGLQFLFEYFSETQRNKGNFPGRFSGRQFSNSRSEMNVSTLELGDSALYLCASSPGHATNTGELFFGEGSRLTVL.

Details on this clone: In the same sample, other DNA sequences code for this CDR3. In DNA, the CDR3 is TGTGCCAGCAGCTGGGGACCCCACAATGAGCAGTTCTTC. It codes for CASSWGPHNEQFF. This rearrangement joins TRBV5-4 to TRBJ2-1; D possibly matches TRBD1 or TRBD2 (5 bases each). The CDR3 has 13 residues. Deletions cut 3 bases from V and 5 bases from J, with 9 bases between. Looked up from germline, CDR1 is SGHNT and CDR2 is YYREEE (reference sequence).

The chain joins TRBV28 to TRBJ1-4, with 8 nucleotides matching TRBD1. Germline V gene lookup returns CDR1 MDHEN and CDR2 SYDVKM. V lost 5 bases to trimming and J lost 4 bases; unmatched junction nucleotides: 6. The CDR3 consists of 15 residues. The CDR3 DNA follows: TGTGCCAGCAGTAATGGACAGGGCGGTAATGAAAAACTGTTTTTT. This encodes CASSNGQGGNEKLFF.